One sample yielded the 9 T cell receptor beta chains listed below, sequenced in a study of blood T cell repertoires in COVID-19 (TCRdb year 2020). The library was built by means of the immunoSEQ multiplex PCR assay. TCRdb took this table from immuneACCESS and kept in-frame rearrangements with V and J called. Such tables lack part of the clones; where checked against another copy, unresolved V genes explain under half of the gap, and the rest is unexplained. Here the sample has 130,000 to 150,000 clones; approximately 84% occur a single time. Clones ranked in the top ten supply approximately 5% of the sample. Sequencing input: peripheral blood. These receptors came from a human donor in a cohort sampled during active COVID-19.

V is TRBV11-1 and J is TRBJ2-5, with 12 bases matching TRBD2. Germline V gene sequence: CDR1 SGHAT, CDR2 FQDESV (reference sequence). Trimming cost V 5 bases and J 3 bases; bases outside gene matches: 7. The CDR3 loop spans 16 amino acids. The CDR3 DNA reads TGTGCCAGCAGCGGAACTAGCGGGAGGACGGAAGAGACCCAGTACTTC. It specifies CASSGTSGRTEETQYF.

The genes are TRBV2 and TRBJ2-5; possibly TRBD1 for D (5 bases). The CDR3 is made up of 12 amino acids. Trimming left V 4 bases short and J 4 bases short, with 7 bases between. Germline CDR1 reads SNHLY; CDR2 reads FYNNEI. CDR3 sequence reads: CASSGTTETQYF. Here the CDR3 DNA reads TGTGCCAGCAGTGGGACAACAGAGACCCAGTACTTC.

The chain couples TRBV9 to TRBJ1-1; TRBD1 might be the D (5 bases). The CDR3 runs 14 residues. Trimming took off 3 bases at V and 3 bases at J, with 12 bases between the two ends. Germline CDR1 reads SGDLS; CDR2 reads YYNGEE. This chain's CDR3 is CASSAGTRHTEAFF. In nucleotides, the CDR3 is TGTGCCAGCAGCGCCGGGACTCGTCACACTGAAGCTTTCTTT.

V usage is TRBV19 and J usage is TRBJ2-3; D may be TRBD2 (5 bases). Germline CDR1 is LNHDA and CDR2 is SQIVND (reference sequence). CDR3 length: 14 amino acids. V lost 8 bases and J lost 2, with 14 bases in between. The CDR3 spells CASVREPNTDTQYF. For the CDR3, the DNA is TGTGCCAGTGTCCGGGAACCAAACACAGATACGCAGTATTTT. The whole variable domain, remainder taken from reference TRBV19 and TRBJ2-3, is DGGITQSPKYLFRKEGQNVTLSCEQNLNHDAMYWYRQDPGQGLRLIYYSQIVNDFQKGDIAEGYSVSREKKESFPLTVTSAQKNPTAFYLCASVREPNTDTQYFGPGTRLTVL.

This clone was picked up a small number of times. The J gene is TRBJ1-5, the V gene TRBV7-6; perhaps TRBD1 as D (5 bases). The CDR3 has 14 amino acids. Germline assignment: CDR1 SGHVS and CDR2 FNYEAQ. Trimming took off 4 bases at V and 2 bases at J, with 9 bases between the two ends. In nucleotides, the CDR3 is TGTGCCAGCAGCTCACAAGGGGGCAATCAGCCCCAGCATTTT. Amino acids: CASSSQGGNQPQHF.

The chain employs TRBV12-3 or TRBV12-4 and TRBJ2-1, with a weak D call TRBD2 (5 bases). The CDR3 length is 13 residues. V lost 3 bases, J lost 9 bases, and 12 bases lay in between. The CDR3 is CASSLLAHGEQFF. As DNA, the CDR3 is TGTGCCAGCAGTTTGCTAGCCCACGGTGAGCAGTTCTTC.

The V gene is TRBV18, the J gene TRBJ1-2, with D possibly TRBD1 on 5 matching bases. The CDR3 totals 18 residues. Germline assignment: CDR1 KGHSH and CDR2 LQKENI. V was clipped by 1 base and J by 4 bases, with 22 bases between them. CDR3 sequence: CASSPRRTNQGFGYGYTF. DNA of the CDR3: TGTGCCAGCTCACCACGCAGAACTAACCAGGGATTTGGCTATGGCTACACCTTC.

This clone was counted a single time. This chain uses TRBV6-6 with TRBJ2-7, with TRBD1 as a possible D gene (6 bases). Trimming removed 6 bases at V and 4 bases at J, with 13 bases between. The CDR3 length is 13 residues. The V gene's germline CDR1 is MNHNY and CDR2 SVGAGI (reference sequence). CDR3 amino acids: CASSYQGGYEQYV. CDR3 nucleotides: TGTGCCAGCAGCTACCAAGGGGGTTACGAGCAGTACGTC.

This clone was observed a handful of times. The genes are TRBV9 and TRBJ2-1; possible D gene TRBD2, 5 bases. This CDR3 is built from 13 residues. The V gene's germline CDR1 is SGDLS and CDR2 YYNGEE. Trimming removed 5 bases at V and 6 bases at J, with 12 bases between. Here the CDR3 reads CASSSPAGNEQFF. In nucleotides, the CDR3 is TGTGCCAGCAGTTCCCCCGCGGGCAATGAGCAGTTCTTC.